This T cell receptor (beta chain) was recorded in a study of cytomegalovirus exposure and HLA in healthy donors. Amplification used 60 Vbeta primers and 13 Jbeta primers. TCRdb's copy holds only in-frame clones and misses some; the assay was immunoSEQ multiplex PCR. Recorded for this sample: tens of thousands of clones. The CDR3 has 15 residues. Germline CDR1 is LGHNA and CDR2 is YNFKEQ. Trimming took 4 bases from V and 0 from J, leaving 10 bases between them. The chain employs TRBV4-2 and TRBJ1-3; D not certain. The clonotype originates from a woman younger than 45 in good health and CMV-seronegative. The sequencing input was PBMCs. The CDR3 DNA sequence: TGTGCCAGCAGCCCTGAGCTACTCTCTGGAAACACCATATATTTT. This translates into CASSPELLSGNTIYF.